These 3 T cell receptor beta chains came from one sample sequenced in a study of brain T cells in children with intractable seizures. Sequenced by immunoSEQ multiplex PCR; TCRdb stores in-frame clones only, minus some. The profile covers some 64,000 clones, with about 96% appearing a single time and 0.35% to 0.4% taken by the ten largest. The specimen was peripheral blood, collected at surgery. Source of these receptors: a boy under three years old with focal cortical dysplasia and intractable seizures.

The chain combines TRBV7-2 with TRBJ1-2, with 9 nucleotides matching TRBD1. The trim removed 0 bases at V and 8 bases at J, leaving 7 bases unmatched. CDR1 is SGHTA, CDR2 FQGNSA, per germline. This CDR3 region has 15 residues. DNA for the CDR3: TGTGCCAGCAGCTTAGCGGATGACAGGGGGAACGGCTACACCTTC. It yields the protein CASSLADDRGNGYTF.

The rearrangement uses TRBV15 and TRBJ2-7; a possible D gene is TRBD2 (5 bases). V lost 1 base to trimming and J lost 3 bases, with 22 bases between them. The CDR3 has 18 amino acids. Germline CDR1 is LNHNV and CDR2 is YYDKDF (reference sequence). The CDR3 DNA is TGTGCCACCAGCAGAGGGACCCGGCGAGGGAATTGGATCTACGAGCAGTACTTC. It codes for CATSRGTRRGNWIYEQYF.

This chain links TRBV19 with TRBJ1-3; tentative D call: TRBD1 (6 bases). V was shortened by 3 bases and J by 0 bases, with 12 bases between the two germline ends. The CDR3 runs to 16 residues. The germline gives CDR1 LNHDA, CDR2 SQIVND (reference sequence). The CDR3: CASSMIRGLSGNTIYF. The DNA for the CDR3 is TGTGCCAGTAGTATGATCAGGGGCCTCTCTGGAAACACCATATATTTT. The full variable domain, completed using reference TRBV19 and TRBJ1-3, is DGGITQSPKYLFRKEGQNVTLSCEQNLNHDAMYWYRQDPGQGLRLIYYSQIVNDFQKGDIAEGYSVSREKKESFPLTVTSAQKNPTAFYLCASSMIRGLSGNTIYFGEGSWLTVV.